The source of this T cell receptor (beta chain) is a study of Tregs in tolerant kidney transplant recipients. CDR1 and CDR2 from the germline V gene are MNHNY and SVGAGI (reference sequence). The length of the CDR3 is 15 residues. V shed 6 bases and J shed 1 base, with 13 bases lying between them. The protocol was immunoSEQ multiplex PCR, while the TCRdb copy is restricted to in-frame clones and leaves out a portion. The table lists over 55,000 clones, around four fifths of them singletons. Sequences were obtained from CD4+ T cells from blood. The genes are TRBV6-6 and TRBJ1-3, with D uncertain. The clonotype originates from a human donor in good health. The CDR3 reads CASRISPLSGNTIYF. The CDR3 nucleotides read TGTGCCAGCAGGATATCTCCTCTGTCTGGAAACACCATATATTTT.